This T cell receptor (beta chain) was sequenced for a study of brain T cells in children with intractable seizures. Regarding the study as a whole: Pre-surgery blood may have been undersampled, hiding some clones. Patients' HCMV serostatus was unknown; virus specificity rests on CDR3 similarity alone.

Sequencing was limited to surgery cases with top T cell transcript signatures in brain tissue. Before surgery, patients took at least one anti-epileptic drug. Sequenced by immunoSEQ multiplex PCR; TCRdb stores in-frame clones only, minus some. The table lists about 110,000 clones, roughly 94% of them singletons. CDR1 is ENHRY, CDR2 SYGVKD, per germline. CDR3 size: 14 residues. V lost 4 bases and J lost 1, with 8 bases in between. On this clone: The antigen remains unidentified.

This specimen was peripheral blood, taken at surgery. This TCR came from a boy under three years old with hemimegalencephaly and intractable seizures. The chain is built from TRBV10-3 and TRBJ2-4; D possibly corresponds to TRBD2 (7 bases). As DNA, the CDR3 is TGTGCCATCAGTGCGGGGGGCGCCAAAAACATTCAGTACTTC. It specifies CAISAGGAKNIQYF.